Below are 19 T cell receptor beta chains sequenced from a single sample in a study of CD8 T cells in ankylosing spondylitis. Regarding the study as a whole: About 8 highly homologous variants made up a TCR beta motif, and this motif appeared characteristic of ankylosing spondylitis blood.

MiXCR, applied by TCRdb to the 5' RACE reads, yields one record per CDR3 protein. The data hold approximately 540,000 distinct CDR3 sequences, with roughly an eighth observed a single time. No antigens are known for them. Sequenced: blood, either unsorted or a sorted T cell fraction (not recorded which). The receptors originated from a male donor with ankylosing spondylitis.

In this sample, this clonotype turned up many times. This chain connects TRBV12-3 or TRBV12-4 to TRBJ2-7; the D gene is possibly TRBD2 (7 bases). V lost 6 bases and J 2 bases, leaving 17 bases between the germline ends. The CDR3 loop spans 15 amino acids. CDR3 bases: TGTGCCAGCAGCCTAAGGGGGAGGGGAGCCTACGAGCAGTACTTC. This sequence encodes CASSLRGRGAYEQYF.

In its sample, this clonotype was seen a few times. The gene calls are TRBV15 and TRBJ2-3, with TRBD1 as a possible D gene (5 bases). Germline-derived CDR1 and CDR2 are LNHNV and YYDKDF (reference sequence). This CDR3 has 16 residues. V was shortened by 3 bases and J by 0 bases, with 13 bases between the two germline ends. The CDR3, as DNA: TGTGCCACCAGCAGTTACCAGGGTTCTAGCACAGATACGCAGTATTTT. As protein: CATSSYQGSSTDTQYF.

This clonotype has only a few counts. This sequence joins TRBV20-1 and TRBJ2-7, with D perhaps matching TRBD2 (5 bases). The CDR3 has 18 amino acids. CDR1 DFQATT and CDR2 SNEGSKA come from the germline V gene (reference sequence). V lost 2 bases and J lost 0, with 23 bases in between. CDR3 DNA: TGCAGTGCTAGAAACCTCCGTGAGGGTATTACCTACTCCTACGAGCAGTACTTC. Its protein product is CSARNLREGITYSYEQYF.

The chain carries TRBV3-1 and TRBJ1-5; D might be TRBD1 (6 bases). V shed 5 bases and J shed 5 bases, with 13 bases lying between them. Germline V gene sequence: CDR1 LGHDT, CDR2 YNNKEL (reference sequence). The CDR3 consists of 14 residues. The CDR3 DNA reads as TGTGCCAGCAGCGCGGGCAGGGGCGATCAGCCCCAGCATTTT. Residues: CASSAGRGDQPQHF.

This clonotype has just a few counts. The chain has TRBV2 and TRBJ1-5; 8 bases agree with TRBD1. Germline V gene lookup returns CDR1 SNHLY and CDR2 FYNNEI. This CDR3 region has 14 residues. The ends lost 6 bases at V and 3 bases at J; junction bases unmatched: 4. DNA for the CDR3: TGTGCCAGCAGCGTGGACAGGGTCAATCAGCCCCAGCATTTT. Translation gives CASSVDRVNQPQHF.

In its sample, this clonotype was seen many times. This rearrangement joins TRBV12-3 or TRBV12-4 to TRBJ2-3, with D hard to call. The CDR3 totals 13 residues. V lost 6 bases and J lost 0, with 7 bases in between. CDR3 in amino acids: CASSRTSTDTQYF. The CDR3 DNA reads as TGTGCCAGCAGCCGAACTAGCACAGATACGCAGTATTTT.

The chain combines TRBV29-1 with TRBJ1-1, with D possibly being TRBD1 (6 bases). Deletions cut 7 bases from V and 0 bases from J, with 18 bases between. Germline CDR1 SQVTM, CDR2 ANQGSEA. The length of the CDR3 is 15 residues. DNA for the CDR3: TGCAGCGCCGAGGGGGAACAAGGAATGAACACTGAAGCTTTCTTT. Its translation: CSAEGEQGMNTEAFF. The full variable domain, with the rest looked up from reference TRBV29-1 and TRBJ1-1, is SAVISQKPSRDICQRGTSLTIQCQVDSQVTMMFWYRQQPGQSLTLIATANQGSEATYESGFVIDKFPISRPNLTFSTLTVSNMSPEDSSIYLCSAEGEQGMNTEAFFGQGTRLTVV.

This clonotype was seen more than once but under ten times. This chain joins TRBV5-1 and TRBJ2-5; 10 nucleotides agree with TRBD1. V trimming: 0 bases; J trimming: 4 bases; junction bases outside the gene matches: 6. This CDR3 comprises 16 residues. Germline assignment: CDR1 SGHRS and CDR2 YFSETQ. As DNA, the CDR3 is TGCGCCAGCAGCTTGGCACAGGGACAGGGGACAGAGACCCAGTACTTC. Amino acids: CASSLAQGQGTETQYF.

The genes are TRBV12-3 or TRBV12-4 and TRBJ2-2; D may be TRBD2 (7 bases). The V end lost 5 bases, the J end lost 6 bases, and 16 bases lay between the germline ends. CDR3 size: 15 residues. The CDR3: CASSPVGGAAGELFF. As DNA, the CDR3 is TGTGCCAGCAGTCCCGTGGGGGGGGCCGCCGGGGAGCTGTTTTTT.

This clonotype showed up just a few times. The genes are TRBV10-3 and TRBJ2-1; 9 nucleotides match TRBD2. Per the germline V gene, CDR1 is ENHRY and CDR2 is SYGVKD. Trimming took 5 bases from V and 7 from J; bases not matched to a gene: 9. The CDR3 extends over 15 amino acids. DNA for the CDR3: TGTGCCATCAGTCGTTTGGCGGGAGGGTCAAATGAGCAGTTCTTC. Translation gives CAISRLAGGSNEQFF.

This clonotype was picked up many times. The chain combines TRBV5-5 with TRBJ1-6; TRBD1 agrees at 7 bases. Germline assignment: CDR1 SGHKS and CDR2 YYEKEE (reference sequence). The CDR3 loop spans 16 amino acids. Losses at the gene ends were 1 base for V and 7 bases for J; bases not matched to a gene: 8. The CDR3 is CASSLSPGQINSPLHF. The CDR3 region has the DNA TGTGCCAGCAGCTTGAGTCCGGGACAGATCAATTCACCCCTCCACTTT.

The chain is built from TRBV27 and TRBJ2-1; TRBD2 matches 8 bases. CDR1 and CDR2 from the germline V gene are MNHEY and SMNVEV (reference sequence). V gave up 6 bases and J gave up 5 bases; unmatched junction bases: 6. The CDR3 consists of 14 residues. The DNA of the CDR3 is TGTGCCAGCAGGAGGCGGGGGGATAACAATGAGCAGTTCTTC. Residues: CASRRRGDNNEQFF.

A few counts support this clonotype. The chain combines TRBV11-3 with TRBJ2-1; D is possibly TRBD2 (6 bases). CDR3 length: 16 residues. The germline V gene encodes CDR1 SGHNT and CDR2 YENEEA. The germline V and J ends were trimmed by 5 bases and 0 bases, with 14 bases remaining between them. As DNA, the CDR3 is TGTGCCAGCAGCCGGGACTCCTTGCGCTCCTACAATGAGCAGTTCTTC. This gives the protein CASSRDSLRSYNEQFF.

This clonotype has only a few counts. V is TRBV28 and J is TRBJ2-5; possibly TRBD1 for D (5 bases). Trimming removed 9 bases from V and 1 base from J, with 9 bases in between. CDR1 and CDR2 (germline): MDHEN, SYDVKM. The CDR3 is made up of 12 amino acids. This CDR3 reads CASNRFQETQYF. DNA for the CDR3: TGTGCCAGTAACAGGTTCCAAGAGACCCAGTACTTC. Based on the CDR3 plus reference TRBV28 and TRBJ2-5, the full variable domain is DVKVTQSSRYLVKRTGEKVFLECVQDMDHENMFWYRQDPGLGLRLIYFSYDVKMKEKGDIPEGYSVSREKKERFSLILESASTNQTSMYLCASNRFQETQYFGPGTRLLVL.

The V call is TRBV4-1, the J call TRBJ1-4; the D is unclear. V was pared by 6 bases and J by 10 bases, with 9 bases between. The germline gives CDR1 MGHRA, CDR2 YSYEKL. The CDR3 spans 11 residues. CDR3 in amino acids: CASRAGGKLFF. CDR3 in DNA: TGCGCCAGCAGGGCCGGTGGAAAACTGTTTTTT.

This clonotype showed up many times. This chain uses TRBV24-1 with TRBJ2-3, with D perhaps matching TRBD2 (5 bases). The CDR3 is made up of 13 amino acids. Germline lookup yields CDR1 KGHDR and CDR2 SFDVKD. V was shortened by 4 bases and J by 4 bases, with 8 bases between the two germline ends. The CDR3 spells CATSDPAADTQYF. The CDR3 nucleotides read TGTGCCACCAGTGACCCAGCGGCAGATACGCAGTATTTT.

The V gene is TRBV12-3 or TRBV12-4, the J gene TRBJ2-3; D possibly corresponds to TRBD2 (5 bases). The CDR3 length is 16 residues. V was trimmed by 6 bases and J by 1 base, leaving 17 bases between them. The CDR3, as DNA: TGTGCCAGCAGACTAGAGACCCGGGGAGGCACAGATACGCAGTATTTT. Translating gives CASRLETRGGTDTQYF.

The sample holds a few counts of this clonotype. The chain carries TRBV20-1 and TRBJ1-5; 7 nucleotides match TRBD1. The ends lost 2 bases at V and 4 bases at J; junction bases unmatched: 8. CDR1 DFQATT and CDR2 SNEGSKA come from the germline V gene (reference sequence). This CDR3 spans 15 amino acids. For the CDR3, the DNA is TGCAGTGCTAGACAAACAGGGGCCCTAAATCAGCCCCAGCATTTT. It yields the protein CSARQTGALNQPQHF.

The rearrangement uses TRBV5-1 and TRBJ1-1, with no clear D. Germline V gives CDR1 SGHRS, CDR2 YFSETQ. This CDR3 is 15 amino acids long. Trimming removed 3 bases from V and 3 bases from J, with 15 bases in between. The CDR3 region is CASSSKGYVDTEAFF. CDR3 nucleotide sequence: TGCGCCAGCAGCTCGAAAGGGTATGTCGACACTGAAGCTTTCTTT.